One sample yielded the 11 T cell receptor beta chains listed below, sequenced in a study of T cell responses to AZD1222 COVID-19 vaccine. Profiled with immunoSEQ multiplex PCR; TCRdb holds only in-frame clones, not every one. The table has 170,000 or so clones, approximately 90% seen once. Source: peripheral blood, taken on day 0 of AZD1222 vaccination. The receptors originated from an adult in good health.

The CDR3 sequence: CASAASLGSGANVLTF. The CDR3 bases are TGTGCTAGTGCCGCTTCCCTAGGCTCTGGGGCCAACGTCCTGACTTTC. The chain has TRBV12-5 and TRBJ2-6; D is unresolved. Between the trimmed V and J ends, which lost 7 bases and 0 bases, there was a span of 13 bases. This CDR3 has 16 residues. Germline V gene sequence: CDR1 LGHNT, CDR2 FRNRAP.

The chain recombines TRBV5-4 with TRBJ2-7; D not resolved. The CDR3 covers 14 residues. Germline CDR1 reads SGHNT; CDR2 reads YYREEE (reference sequence). V was clipped by 2 bases and J by 2 bases, with 11 bases between them. For the CDR3, the DNA is TGTGCCAGCAGCTTCCGTGCACATACCTACGAGCAGTACTTC. It translates to CASSFRAHTYEQYF.

V and J are TRBV6-6 and TRBJ1-2; unclear D gene. CDR1 and CDR2 (germline): MNHNY, SVGAGI (reference sequence). Trimming removed 6 bases from V and 2 bases from J, with 19 bases in between. CDR3 length: 16 residues. CDR3 sequence reads: CASSLPDAPRNYGYTF. The CDR3 DNA follows: TGTGCCAGCAGCCTCCCGGACGCACCAAGGAACTATGGCTACACCTTC.

The chain combines TRBV5-8 with TRBJ1-4, with D uncertain. The CDR3 covers 14 residues. Germline V gene data show CDR1 as SGHTS and CDR2 as YDEGEE. V gave up 4 bases and J gave up 0 bases, with 7 bases separating them. CDR3 nucleotide sequence: TGTGCCAGCAGCCCCTCCGCAACTAATGAAAAACTGTTTTTT. Translation: CASSPSATNEKLFF. Together with reference TRBV5-8 and TRBJ1-4, the CDR3 gives the full variable domain: EAGVTQSPTHLIKTRGQQATLRCSPISGHTSVYWYQQALGLGLQFLLWYDEGEERNRGNFPPRFSGRQFPNYSSELNVNALELEDSALYLCASSPSATNEKLFFGSGTQLSVL.

The rearrangement links TRBV5-6 to TRBJ2-2, with D hard to call. The CDR3 spans 13 residues. Germline V gene lookup returns CDR1 SGHDT and CDR2 YYEEEE. Trimming shortened V by 2 bases and J by 2 bases, and 4 bases separated the two germline ends. Here the CDR3 reads CASSLANTGELFF. The DNA of the CDR3 is TGTGCCAGCAGCTTAGCTAACACCGGGGAGCTGTTTTTT.

The rearrangement links TRBV3-1 (or the pseudogene TRBV3-2) to TRBJ2-7, with 8 positions matching TRBD1. The CDR3 is 14 residues long. V dropped 3 bases and J dropped 2; count of bases not matched to a gene: 3. Per the germline V gene, CDR1 is LGHDT and CDR2 is YNNKEL (reference sequence). In nucleotides, the CDR3 is TGTGCCAGCAGCCACGACAGGGGTCCCTACGAGCAGTACTTC. This translates into CASSHDRGPYEQYF.

The chain recombines TRBV19 with TRBJ2-2; D may be TRBD1 or TRBD2 (6 bases each). Germline V gene data show CDR1 as LNHDA and CDR2 as SQIVND (reference sequence). V was pared by 5 bases and J by 5 bases, with 15 bases between. The CDR3 sequence is 15 residues long. The CDR3, as DNA: TGTGCCAGTAGTCCCCAGGTAGGGGGGACCGGGGAGCTGTTTTTT. Its translation: CASSPQVGGTGELFF.

As regards this clone: This CDR3 is also generated by other DNA sequences in the sample. This chain uses TRBV28 with TRBJ1-2, with a weak D call TRBD1 (6 bases). The CDR3 loop spans 13 amino acids. Trimming took off 2 bases at V and 2 bases at J, with 6 bases between the two ends. Germline V lookup: CDR1 MDHEN, CDR2 SYDVKM. CDR3: CASSLGQNYGYTF. The DNA for the CDR3 is TGTGCCAGCAGTTTAGGACAGAACTATGGCTACACCTTC.

V and J are TRBV19 and TRBJ1-2; tentative D call: TRBD1 (6 bases). The CDR3 length is 18 residues. Trimming left V 5 bases short and J 7 bases short, with 29 bases between. Germline assignment: CDR1 LNHDA and CDR2 SQIVND (reference sequence). The CDR3 DNA reads TGTGCCAGTAGTTTCTCCCGCCGGGGGCGGGATCGAGCACTTGGCTACACCTTC. This codes for CASSFSRRGRDRALGYTF.

The V and J genes are TRBV4-1 and TRBJ1-1, with D hard to call. Germline V gene lookup returns CDR1 MGHRA and CDR2 YSYEKL. This CDR3 spans 14 amino acids. V was pared by 0 bases and J by 2 bases, with 7 bases between. The CDR3 DNA sequence: TGCGCCAGCAGCCAAGATCTATTCAACACTGAAGCTTTCTTT. Amino acid sequence: CASSQDLFNTEAFF.

The CDR3 region has the DNA TGTGCCAGTAGTATGCTAGCGATCTCTGTCGAGCAGTACTTC. Translated, it gives CASSMLAISVEQYF. This chain joins TRBV19 and TRBJ2-7, with a weak D call TRBD2 (6 bases). V was clipped by 3 bases and J by 6 bases, with 15 bases between them. CDR3 length: 14 amino acids. Germline V lookup: CDR1 LNHDA, CDR2 SQIVND (reference sequence).